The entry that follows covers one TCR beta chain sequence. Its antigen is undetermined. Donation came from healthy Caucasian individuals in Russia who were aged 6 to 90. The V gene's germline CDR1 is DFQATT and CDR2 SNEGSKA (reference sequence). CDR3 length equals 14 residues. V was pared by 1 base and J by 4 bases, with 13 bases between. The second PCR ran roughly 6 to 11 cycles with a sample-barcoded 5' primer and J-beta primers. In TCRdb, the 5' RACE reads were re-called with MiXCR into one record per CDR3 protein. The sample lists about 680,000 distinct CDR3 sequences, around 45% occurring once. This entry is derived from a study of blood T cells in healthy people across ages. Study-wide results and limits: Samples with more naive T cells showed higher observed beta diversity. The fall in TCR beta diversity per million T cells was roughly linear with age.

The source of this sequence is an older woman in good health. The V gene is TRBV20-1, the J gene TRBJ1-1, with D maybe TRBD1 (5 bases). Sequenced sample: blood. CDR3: CSARGERGSTEAFF. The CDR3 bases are TGCAGTGCTAGAGGCGAAAGGGGAAGCACTGAAGCTTTCTTT.